This TCR beta chain was sequenced in a study of T cell responses to AZD1222 COVID-19 vaccine (dated by TCRdb to the early 2020s). As for the study more broadly: AZD1222 recipients with second doses at about 4 weeks or about 12 weeks were pooled, because spike-specific TCR depth and breadth did not differ between schedules. TCR sequencing covered fewer than 250 trial participants: 207 given two doses of AZD1222 and 26 given two doses of MenACWY control vaccine. Trial participants were enrolled into age subgroups of 18-55, 56-69 and 70-plus years, which contained about 150, 27 and 61 TCR-sequenced participants, respectively. Study-wide findings and limitations: No day 14 peak-response samples were available, so repertoires were characterized only after the peak T cell response. After two AZD1222 doses, spike-specific TCR breadth and depth were significantly higher than at day 0 and than in MenACWY recipients. CD4 TCRs associated with the vaccine covered the entire spike protein, and the dominant responses were in regions 160-218 and 743-854. Conclusions about previously exposed vaccinees are limited, since just five or six AZD1222 recipients were seropositive for SARS-CoV-2 at baseline. Nearly half of unique spike-specific TCRs reportedly recognized epitopes outside regions mutated in the B.1.351 and B.1.1.7 variants. Most participants were white British and females outnumbered males, and the authors suggested that clonal diversity may have been underestimated. The 56-69-year group was small, and its depth increase did not reach significance, likely because of low power.

The sample's time point label is to be understood as: baseline before first vaccination. Vaccinee samples came from UK trials COV001 and COV002, including a single-blind randomized controlled phase 2/3 trial of AZD1222 (ChAdOx1 nCoV-19) in healthy adults. For TCRbeta chain sequencing, PBMC samples were collected from trial participants at day 0 and at day 28 after the second dose. About this clone: The specificity of this receptor is unknown. No base-level quality is on record; no much larger clone is a single base apart.

The CDR3 regions of human TCRbeta chains were subjected to immunosequencing. Turning to the authors' computational methods: Repertoire TCRs were checked for matches against a reference library of SARS-CoV-2-specific TCRs that had been generated using the MIRA antigen-specificity platform. Breadth was defined as the fraction of unique TCRs that were SARS-CoV-2-associated, and depth was defined as the fraction of total T cells that were SARS-CoV-2-associated. Each spike-specific TCR was assigned to its reactive spike region and to a CD4 or CD8 class using the MIRA data. Log10-transformed breadth and depth values were compared by one-way ANOVA with Sidak's multiple comparisons tests. TCRdb retrieved this table from immuneACCESS and kept in-frame rearrangements only. Not all clones are present; in checked studies, unresolved V genes account for under half, and no reason is known for the remainder. V and J calls and clone size are those listed in that table; D and trimming were worked out from the DNA. In all, the sample holds 150,000 to 200,000 clones, and 90% to 95% of those were seen once. The ten biggest clones cover approximately 3.9% of the sample.

CDR1 and CDR2 are drawn from the germline V gene (reference sequence): MNHEY, SMNVEV. The CDR3 starts with the cysteine, ends with the phenylalanine, and has 15 residues. Here the CDR3 DNA is all that survives: 45 bases in frame from base 1. V is pruned by 4 bases and J by 0 bases, leaving 2 bases of the junction without a gene match. The starting material was peripheral blood, obtained on day 0 of AZD1222 vaccination. The origin of this receptor is an adult in good health. The chain is made from TRBV27 and TRBJ1-5, with 8 bases in between that match TRBD1. The bases are TGTGCCAGCAGTTCAGACAGGGGTAGCAATCAGCCCCAGCATTTT. This encodes CASSSDRGSNQPQHF.